Listed here are 11 T cell receptor beta chains from one sample, sequenced in a study of T cell changes during pregnancy in multiple sclerosis. The data were produced by immunoSEQ multiplex PCR, yet TCRdb's version contains in-frame clones alone and is incomplete. In the table there are about 93,000 clones, 85% to 95% of which are singletons. The specimen comprised peripheral blood, sampled after pregnancy. These receptors originate from a female donor with multiple sclerosis, enrolled in a pregnancy study.

This sequence joins TRBV2 and TRBJ1-4; D perhaps matches TRBD1 (5 bases). Trimming left V 4 bases short and J 8 bases short, with 14 bases between. Germline V lookup: CDR1 SNHLY, CDR2 FYNNEI. The CDR3 is 14 amino acids. CDR3 sequence: CASSVLQGREKLFF. The CDR3 DNA is TGTGCCAGCAGTGTTCTCCAGGGCCGAGAAAAACTGTTTTTT.

V gene TRBV6-6 combines with J gene TRBJ2-3; D possibly corresponds to TRBD1 (5 bases). This CDR3 comprises 16 residues. V was pared by 6 bases and J by 8 bases, with 24 bases between. The germline V gene encodes CDR1 MNHNY and CDR2 SVGAGI (reference sequence). The CDR3 DNA sequence: TGTGCCAGCAGCCTACAAAGGGGCGCGGATTTAGGTACGCAGTATTTT. Its protein product is CASSLQRGADLGTQYF.

V and J are TRBV9 and TRBJ1-2, with D possibly being TRBD1 (6 bases). The CDR3 contains 17 residues. Looked up from germline, CDR1 is SGDLS and CDR2 is YYNGEE. Trimming removed 3 bases at V and 5 bases at J, with 23 bases between. DNA for the CDR3: TGTGCCAGCAGCGCCAGTAGTAGTAGGGGAGGGGGGTATGGCTACACCTTC. The encoded protein is CASSASSSRGGGYGYTF.

V is TRBV4-1 and J is TRBJ1-2, with D maybe TRBD1 (5 bases). V was clipped by 4 bases and J by 6 bases, with 12 bases between them. CDR1 MGHRA and CDR2 YSYEKL come from the germline V gene. This CDR3 contains 13 residues. The CDR3 DNA reads TGCGCCAGCAGCCCCGGGACTAGCGATGGCTACACCTTC. Translation: CASSPGTSDGYTF.

The chain combines TRBV29-1 with TRBJ1-2; no definite D call. The CDR3 sequence is 11 residues long. The V end lost 7 bases, the J end lost 2 bases, and 8 bases lay between the germline ends. Germline CDR1 is SQVTM and CDR2 is ANQGSEA. The CDR3 bases are TGCAGCGCTGCTGAGAACTATGGCTACACCTTC. This encodes CSAAENYGYTF.

The genes are TRBV19 and TRBJ2-3; 9 bases match TRBD2. CDR3 size: 17 residues. CDR1 is LNHDA and CDR2 is SQIVND in the germline V gene (reference sequence). V was clipped by 4 bases and J by 2 bases; unmatched bases: 10. CDR3 DNA sequence: TGTGCCAGTAGTACCTTTTCTAGCGGGGCCGTCACAGATACGCAGTATTTT. It specifies CASSTFSSGAVTDTQYF.

There are a few counts of this clone. The V and J genes are TRBV5-6 and TRBJ2-7; the D gene is possibly TRBD1 (7 bases). The CDR3 consists of 15 residues. From germline, CDR1 is SGHDT and CDR2 YYEEEE. V lost 4 bases and J 2 bases, leaving 16 bases between the germline ends. DNA of the CDR3: TGTGCCAGCAGCCGCCTGGCAGGGGGGACCTACGAGCAGTACTTC. Residues: CASSRLAGGTYEQYF.

A single count supports this clone. The V and J genes are TRBV14 and TRBJ2-3, with 10 bases aligning to TRBD2. The CDR3 covers 16 residues. The J segment lost 6 bases and the V segment lost 1 base, leaving 7 bases of the junction unmatched. Looked up from germline, CDR1 is SGHDN and CDR2 is FVKESK. CDR3 protein: CASSQGELAGTDTQYF. DNA of the CDR3: TGTGCCAGCAGCCAAGGAGAACTAGCGGGAACCGATACGCAGTATTTT.

The V and J genes are TRBV30 and TRBJ1-1; 8 nucleotides agree with TRBD1. The V gene end was trimmed by 1 base and the J gene end by 5 bases; junction bases not matched to a gene: 6. CDR1 GTSNPN and CDR2 SVGIG come from the germline V gene (reference sequence). The CDR3 is 14 residues long. For the CDR3, the DNA is TGTGCCTGGAGTGGGCAGGGGGCATGGACTGAAGCTTTCTTT. This sequence encodes CAWSGQGAWTEAFF.

This chain links TRBV6-4 with TRBJ2-2; maybe TRBD1 (6 bases). The CDR3 runs to 16 residues. Germline V CDR1 and CDR2: MRHNA, SNTAGT. V was trimmed by 2 bases and J by 6 bases, leaving 16 bases between them. CDR3 amino acids: CASSDAGQGFAGELFF. DNA for the CDR3: TGTGCCAGCAGTGACGCCGGGCAGGGGTTCGCCGGGGAGCTGTTTTTT.

The chain uses TRBV5-1 and TRBJ2-7; 7 nucleotides align to TRBD1. The V gene's germline CDR1 is SGHRS and CDR2 YFSETQ. Trimming removed 4 bases from V and 2 bases from J; junction bases left unmatched: 6. There are 14 residues in the CDR3. The CDR3 reads CASSPRDSAYEQYF. CDR3 nucleotide sequence: TGCGCCAGCAGCCCGAGGGACAGTGCCTACGAGCAGTACTTC.